These 24 T cell receptor beta chains were all obtained from the same sample, sequenced in a study of blood T cells in healthy people across ages. PCR was performed a second time for roughly 7 to 11 cycles using a sample-barcoded 5' primer and a J-beta primer mix. TCRdb independently ran MiXCR on the 5' RACE reads; one entry per CDR3 protein. The data show 650,000 to 1,000,000 distinct CDR3 sequences, about 34% seen once. Source material: blood. Source of these receptors: a young man in good health.

Details on this clonotype: The germline gene is not matched at one end of the junction; a read error may be the cause. The gene calls are TRBV12-3 or TRBV12-4 and TRBJ2-7, with 7 nucleotides matching TRBD1. This CDR3 spans 14 amino acids. The CDR3 nucleotides read TGTGCCAACAGTTCGTCCCGGGACAGTTACGAGCAGTACTTC. Its translation is CANSSSRDSYEQYF.

This clonotype was detected only a few times. The chain's CDR3 is CASSDRGQYEQYF. DNA for the CDR3: TGTGCCAGCAGTGACAGGGGTCAATACGAGCAGTACTTC. This chain joins TRBV2 and TRBJ2-7; a weak D match, TRBD1 (6 bases). Germline V gene sequence: CDR1 SNHLY, CDR2 FYNNEI. The CDR3 sequence is 13 residues long. V dropped 3 bases and J dropped 4 bases, with 10 bases sitting between them.

J is TRBJ1-2 and V is TRBV27, with 7 bases aligning to TRBD1. Per the germline V gene, CDR1 is MNHEY and CDR2 is SMNVEV (reference sequence). The CDR3 is made up of 14 amino acids. The V gene end was trimmed by 5 bases and the J gene end by 5 bases; junction bases not matched to a gene: 8. The chain's CDR3 is CASSGAGGGYGYTF. The DNA for the CDR3 is TGTGCCAGCAGTGGAGCAGGGGGAGGGTATGGCTACACCTTC.

The chain carries TRBV4-1 and TRBJ1-4; D call uncertain. V was pared by 6 bases and J by 2 bases, with 10 bases between. The CDR3 sequence is 14 residues long. CDR1 is MGHRA and CDR2 is YSYEKL in the germline V gene. The CDR3 region is CASRRGWTNEKLFF. CDR3 sequence (DNA): TGCGCCAGCAGGCGAGGGTGGACTAATGAAAAACTGTTTTTT.

This clonotype was counted only a few times. The gene calls are TRBV4-3 and TRBJ2-3, with 8 bases that match TRBD1. The CDR3 has 15 residues. Per germline, CDR1 LGHNA and CDR2 YSLEER. Trimming at V came to 0 bases and at J to 6 bases, leaving 5 bases not matched to a gene. The CDR3 coding sequence is TGCGCCAGCAGCCAAGATCGCCAGGGGGCGGATACGCAGTATTTT. It translates to CASSQDRQGADTQYF.

This clonotype was seen a handful of times. This rearrangement joins TRBV20-1 to TRBJ2-3, with 14 bases lining up with TRBD2. Looked up from germline, CDR1 is DFQATT and CDR2 is SNEGSKA (reference sequence). This CDR3 spans 15 amino acids. As DNA, the CDR3 is TGCAGCTCGACTAGCGGGGGGGCCAATTCACATACGCAGTATTTT. This translates into CSSTSGGANSHTQYF.

Many counts were recorded for this clonotype. The chain combines TRBV20-1 with TRBJ2-6, with unresolved D. Trimming left V 1 base short and J 4 bases short, with 5 bases between. This CDR3 spans 13 amino acids. From germline, CDR1 is DFQATT and CDR2 SNEGSKA (reference sequence). The CDR3 DNA sequence: TGCAGTGCTAGAGCCAAAGGGGCCAACGTCCTGACTTTC. Its protein is CSARAKGANVLTF.

The genes are TRBV12-3 or TRBV12-4 and TRBJ2-3; D may match TRBD1 or TRBD2 (5 bases each). V was pared by 6 bases and J by 4 bases, with 23 bases between. CDR3 length: 17 amino acids. As DNA, the CDR3 is TGTGCCAGCAGACTACCGGGCCGGGACGGGACCCCAGATACGCAGTATTTT. It codes for CASRLPGRDGTPDTQYF.

At least ten counts were recorded for this clonotype. The chain employs TRBV7-2 and TRBJ1-5; 8 nucleotides match TRBD1. With V trimmed by 1 base and J by 7 bases, 3 bases remained unmatched. CDR1 SGHTA and CDR2 FQGNSA come from the germline V gene. The length of the CDR3 is 14 residues. Written as DNA, the CDR3 is TGTGCCAGCAGCTTAGGGACAGGGCCCCAGCCCCAGCATTTT. Its translation: CASSLGTGPQPQHF.

This clonotype has a count of ten or more. The chain carries TRBV24-1 and TRBJ2-7, with D perhaps matching TRBD2 (5 bases). Trimming cost V 9 bases and J 4 bases, with 12 bases left between them. Germline V gene sequence: CDR1 KGHDR, CDR2 SFDVKD. The CDR3 has 12 residues. The CDR3 reads CATDVPGYEQYF. CDR3 sequence (DNA): TGTGCCACCGACGTCCCGGGATACGAGCAGTACTTC.

This chain connects TRBV20-1 to TRBJ2-3, with 15 positions matching TRBD2. Germline CDR1 is DFQATT and CDR2 is SNEGSKA (reference sequence). The trim removed 6 bases at V and 4 bases at J, leaving 17 bases unmatched. The CDR3 contains 19 residues. CDR3 sequence (DNA): TGCAGTGCAACAGACCCGTGGACTAGCGGGGGGGCGGACTCAGATACGCAGTATTTT. It specifies CSATDPWTSGGADSDTQYF.

The gene calls are TRBV20-1 and TRBJ2-5, with 7 bases lining up with TRBD1. This CDR3 contains 16 residues. Germline-derived CDR1 and CDR2 are DFQATT and SNEGSKA (reference sequence). Trimming took 0 bases from V and 11 from J; bases not matched to a gene: 18. The CDR3 nucleotides are TGCAGTGCTAGAGACCCTCAGGGGGTGATATTAAATGAGCAGTACTTC. Protein sequence: CSARDPQGVILNEQYF.

The table lists this clonotype with a few counts. The gene calls are TRBV12-3 or TRBV12-4 and TRBJ1-1; 8 positions agree with TRBD1. The CDR3 contains 14 residues. With V trimmed by 3 bases and J by 4 bases, 4 bases remained unmatched. This chain's CDR3 is CASSFQGASTEAFF. CDR3 sequence (DNA): TGTGCCAGCAGTTTCCAGGGGGCTAGCACTGAAGCTTTCTTT.

The CDR3 region has the DNA TGCAGCGAGAGCGGGGCGTCAGATACGCAGTATTTT. This encodes CSESGASDTQYF. This rearrangement joins TRBV29-1 to TRBJ2-3, with 7 bases fitting TRBD2. With V trimmed by 7 bases and J by 4 bases, 5 bases remained unmatched. CDR1 SQVTM and CDR2 ANQGSEA come from the germline V gene. The CDR3 runs to 12 residues.

Comment on this clonotype: A read error may produce the germline difference seen at one junction end. The V and J genes are TRBV24-1 and TRBJ2-1; 9 bases line up with TRBD1. The CDR3 contains 16 residues. Per the germline V gene, CDR1 is KGHDR and CDR2 is SFDVKD. CDR3 DNA: TGTGCCACCGGTGATCTTCCTAGGACAGGGGTCAATGAGCAGTTCTTC. Its protein product is CATGDLPRTGVNEQFF.

The rearrangement links TRBV7-9 to TRBJ2-5; no definite D call. Trimming cost V 2 bases and J 4 bases, with 8 bases left between them. CDR3 length: 13 amino acids. CDR1 and CDR2 (germline): SEHNR, FQNEAQ (reference sequence). In DNA, the CDR3 is TGTGCCAGCAGCTTACGGGTCAGAGAGACCCAGTACTTC. Translated: CASSLRVRETQYF. The full variable domain, rest sourced from reference TRBV7-9 and TRBJ2-5, is DTGVSQNPRHKITKRGQNVTFRCDPISEHNRLYWYRQTLGQGPEFLTYFQNEAQLEKSRLLSDRFSAERPKGSFSTLEIQRTEQGDSAMYLCASSLRVRETQYFGPGTRLLVL.

The chain has TRBV6-1 and TRBJ1-2; no clear D. Germline CDR1 and CDR2: MNHNS and SASEGT. This CDR3 is 15 amino acids long. Trimming removed 0 bases from V and 7 bases from J, with 15 bases in between. This CDR3 is CASSEARGYRAGYTF. The CDR3 DNA reads TGTGCCAGCAGTGAAGCCCGTGGATATAGGGCTGGCTACACCTTC.

V and J are TRBV9 and TRBJ2-1; 9 bases align to TRBD1. The CDR3 is 14 amino acids. V was clipped by 5 bases and J by 7 bases; unmatched bases: 7. Germline V gene lookup returns CDR1 SGDLS and CDR2 YYNGEE. CDR3 in DNA: TGTGCCAGCAGAGCAACCGGGACAGGGAATGAGCAGTTCTTC. It yields the protein CASRATGTGNEQFF.

The chain employs TRBV6-6 and TRBJ2-4, with D perhaps assigned TRBD1 or TRBD2 (6 bases each). The J call is doubtful: the DNA matches TRBJ2-7 better. In germline, CDR1 is MNHNY, CDR2 SVGAGI (reference sequence). There are 16 residues in the CDR3. CDR3 sequence: CASSPLEWGATYEQYF. Written as DNA, the CDR3 is TGTGCCAGCAGTCCCTTGGAGTGGGGGGCCACCTACGAGCAGTACTTC.

This clonotype has a count of ten or more. The chain joins TRBV7-2 to TRBJ1-4, with TRBD1 matching 10 bases. The J segment lost 6 bases and the V segment lost 5 bases, leaving 6 bases of the junction unmatched. Germline-derived CDR1 and CDR2 are SGHTA and FQGNSA. This CDR3 comprises 15 residues. The CDR3 is CASSSQTGGDEKLFF. The CDR3 region has the DNA TGTGCCAGCAGCAGCCAGACAGGGGGCGATGAAAAACTGTTTTTT.

This clonotype appeared once. The junction does not match germline at one end; this may be a read error. This chain joins TRBV5-6 and TRBJ1-6, with D maybe TRBD1 (5 bases). Germline V lookup: CDR1 SGHDT, CDR2 YYEEEE. This CDR3 region has 16 residues. This CDR3 is CASSPIGGTLESPPHF. The CDR3 DNA is TGTGCCAGCAGCCCTATAGGCGGGACCTTAGAATCACCCCCCCACTTT.

This rearrangement joins TRBV2 to TRBJ2-7; D gene uncertain. The CDR3 runs to 13 residues. V was pared by 4 bases and J by 0 bases, with 7 bases between. Per germline, CDR1 SNHLY and CDR2 FYNNEI. The CDR3 nucleotides read TGTGCCAGCAGTGTGCAGGACTCCTACGAGCAGTACTTC. Its translation: CASSVQDSYEQYF.

The chain combines TRBV4-2 with TRBJ2-3; D is uncertain. Trimming cost V 0 bases and J 2 bases, with 9 bases left between them. Looked up from germline, CDR1 is LGHNA and CDR2 is YNFKEQ. The CDR3 runs 15 residues. The CDR3 bases are TGTGCCAGCAGCCAAGATACGAGCGACACAGATACGCAGTATTTT. As protein: CASSQDTSDTDTQYF.

This clonotype was counted a single time. The CDR3 nucleotides read TGTGCCAGCGCGGGACGGCTGAACACTGAAGCTTTCTTT. Protein product: CASAGRLNTEAFF. The chain combines TRBV12-3 or TRBV12-4 with TRBJ1-1; weak D call: TRBD1 (5 bases). V lost 8 bases, J lost 0 bases, and 10 bases lay in between. The CDR3 is 13 amino acids.